The source of this TCR beta chain is a study of T cells after yellow fever vaccination. The table lists this clonotype with many counts. Germline trimming cut 5 bases from V and 6 bases from J; bases unmatched to any gene: 5. The CDR3 has 13 residues. Per the germline V gene, CDR1 is SEHNR and CDR2 is FQNEAQ (reference sequence). Making TCR cDNA involved 5'RACE template switching, which added UMIs and a universal primer site. TCRdb re-derived calls from the 5' RACE reads in MiXCR, one entry per CDR3 protein. The table has 120,000 to 150,000 distinct CDR3 sequences, about 8% seen once. This rearrangement joins TRBV7-9 to TRBJ1-2, with 8 bases that match TRBD1. The source of this sequence is a young man who received the YFV17D yellow fever vaccine. Sequencing was performed on CD4+ T cells sorted from PBMCs, taken 5 days after the yellow fever booster vaccination. CDR3 nucleotide sequence: TGTGCCAGCAGCGACGGACAGGGAAATGGCTACACCTTC. Its translation: CASSDGQGNGYTF.